This T cell receptor (beta chain) was captured by sequencing in a study of vaccination effects on CD4 cells after COVID-19. This CDR3 region has 13 residues. Trimming took 7 bases from V and 6 from J, leaving 15 bases between them. Germline loops: CDR1 WSHSY, CDR2 SAAADI. Note on this clone: The antigen remains undetermined.

With the ViraFEST assay, the study expanded antigen-specific CD4+ T cells using viral peptide pools, then sequenced them. CD4+ T cell isolation took place after 10 days of culture. Each participant was given two doses of one vaccine (BNT162b2 or mRNA-1273). The researchers cultured fewer than 2.5 million PBMC per well with roughly 11 IU/ml IL-2 and approximately 9.9 ug/ml peptides. Sequencing used immunoSEQ multiplex PCR; TCRdb keeps in-frame clones, though not all of them. Among fewer than 80,000 clones listed, about 74% were seen once. The TCR originated in a human donor who received a COVID-19 vaccine. The sample in question was CD4+ T cells from PBMCs cultured with HCoV-229E spike peptides, obtained after COVID-19 vaccination. The gene calls are TRBV10-2 and TRBJ1-2; a weak D match, TRBD1 (5 bases). This chain's CDR3 is CASNTLGGNGYTF. Written as DNA, the CDR3 is TGCGCCAGCAACACCCTTGGGGGAAATGGCTACACCTTC.